This TCR beta chain was identified during a study of PD-1 blockade in classical Hodgkin lymphoma. Each and every patient relapsed after autologous stem cell transplantation, and patients got differing brentuximab vedotin exposure. The protocol was immunoSEQ multiplex PCR, while the TCRdb copy is restricted to in-frame clones and leaves out a portion. The table lists 110,000 or so clones, 80% to 90% of them singletons. The receptor was derived from a human donor with classical Hodgkin lymphoma. Here the sequenced sample was peripheral blood mononuclear cells (PBMCs), taken before the second cycle of nivolumab.

The CDR3 sequence is CASSQVTRTGSGYTF. The CDR3 region has the DNA TGCGCCAGCAGCCAAGTGACCAGGACGGGCTCTGGCTACACCTTC. V and J are TRBV4-1 and TRBJ1-2; D unclear. Germline CDR1 reads MGHRA; CDR2 reads YSYEKL. The V and J ends lost 1 base and 7 bases respectively, with 16 bases between them. The CDR3 loop spans 15 amino acids.